These 20 T cell receptor beta chains came from one sample sequenced in a study of T cell clonality in common variable immunodeficiency. Sequencing was performed with immunoSEQ multiplex PCR; in TCRdb, only in-frame clones are kept and a portion is missing. This sample has approximately 60,000 clones and no singletons, with about 0.9% in the ten largest. Sequenced material: peripheral blood mononuclear cells. The receptors come from a person aged 18 to 69 in good health.

This clone was seen many times. The read falls 3 residues short of the CDR3 end, and the missing part is taken from the germline J gene. V and J are TRBV6-2 or TRBV6-3 and TRBJ1-1; D is possibly TRBD1 (6 bases). The CDR3 covers 13 residues. V was clipped by 8 bases and J by 4 bases, with 14 bases between them. Per the germline V gene, CDR1 is MNHEY and CDR2 is SVGEGT. CDR3 amino acids: CASSKGESTEAFF. CDR3 DNA, as far as it was read: TGTGCCAGCTCCAAGGGGGAATCCACTGAA.

This clone was detected ten times or more. The read terminates 3 residues before the CDR3 end, so the remaining end is supplied by the germline J gene. The chain combines TRBV30 with TRBJ1-2; D perhaps matches TRBD1 (6 bases). Germline CDR1 GTSNPN, CDR2 SVGIG (reference sequence). The CDR3 is made up of 13 amino acids. Partial CDR3 DNA: TGTGCCTGGAGTGTTCAGGGGTATGGCGGC. This sequence encodes CAWSVQGYGG. The full CDR3 reads CAWSVQGYGGYTF.

There are a few counts of this clone. The read finishes 3 residues shy of the CDR3 end, and the germline J gene is used to complete it. J is TRBJ2-3 and V is TRBV5-3, with TRBD1 matching over 8 bases. TRBV5-3 is labeled an ORF, and its function is uncertain. The junction had 9 bases not matched to a gene; V was cut back by 0 bases and J by 3 bases. The CDR3 is 17 residues long. CDR3 loop: CARSLENRGTGTDTQYF. The CDR3 DNA, read in part, is TGTGCCAGAAGCTTGGAAAACAGGGGGACGGGGACAGATACG.

This clone appeared many times. The CDR3 end falls 3 residues outside the read, so it is completed with the germline J gene. This rearrangement joins TRBV15 to TRBJ2-5, with 7 bases that match TRBD1. The CDR3 is 15 residues long. After removal of 3 bases from V and 4 bases from J, the junction contained 8 bases not matched to a gene. Germline V CDR1 and CDR2: LNHNV, YYDKDF (reference sequence). The CDR3 region is CATSSQRQGRETQYF. Incomplete CDR3 DNA: TGTGCCACCAGCAGTCAGAGACAGGGTCGAGAGACC.

This clone was recorded at least ten times. Sequencing ends 3 residues short of the CDR3 end; the germline J gene provides the rest. The chain has TRBV6-2 or TRBV6-3 and TRBJ1-2, with a tentative D call TRBD1 (6 bases). The V and J ends lost 6 bases and 7 bases respectively, with 21 bases between them. Germline-derived CDR1 and CDR2 are MNHEY and SVGEGT. The CDR3 loop spans 15 amino acids. The chain's CDR3 is CASRDSGVEALGYTF. CDR3 bases read: TGTGCCAGCAGGGACAGCGGCGTCGAAGCTCTTGGC.

There are many counts of this clone. The read ends 3 residues before the CDR3 terminus; that terminus is restored from the germline J gene. The chain has TRBV5-6 and TRBJ1-1; D gene unclear. The V gene lost 1 base and the J gene lost 3 bases, with 7 bases spanning the gap. The V gene's germline CDR1 is SGHDT and CDR2 YYEEEE. The CDR3 extends over 13 amino acids. CDR3 DNA, as far as it was read: TGTGCCAGCAGCTTGATCTCCGACACTGAA. It yields the protein CASSLISDTE. The CDR3, in full, reads CASSLISDTEAFF.

At least ten counts were recorded for this clone. Read data end 3 residues before the CDR3 end; the end is taken from the germline J gene. The chain joins TRBV6-2 or TRBV6-3 to TRBJ2-6; D may be TRBD2 (6 bases). The V end was cut by 5 bases, the J end by 0 bases, with 14 bases between. Looked up from germline, CDR1 is MNHEY and CDR2 is SVGEGT. The CDR3 runs 17 residues. The CDR3 sequence: CASSLGLLPSGANVLTF. CDR3 DNA, as far as it was read: TGTGCCAGCAGTCTGGGACTCCTGCCCTCTGGGGCCAACGTC.

This clone showed up many times. From the germline J gene comes the end of the CDR3, since the read stops 3 residues before it. The gene calls are TRBV6-4 and TRBJ2-3; TRBD2 is a possible D gene (6 bases). The length of the CDR3 is 14 residues. Germline-derived CDR1 and CDR2 are MRHNA and SNTAGT. V was pared by 2 bases and J by 0 bases, with 6 bases between. CDR3 residues: CASSDGGSTDTQYF. The sequenced CDR3 bases are TGTGCCAGCAGTGACGGGGGGAGCACAGATACG.

This clone was seen ten or more times. One end of the junction varies from germline; a read error may be responsible. The CDR3 is cut off 3 residues early in the read; its end comes from the germline J gene. This chain connects TRBV4-2 to TRBJ2-2; 14 bases line up with TRBD2. The CDR3 spans 15 residues. Germline V lookup: CDR1 LGHNA, CDR2 YNFKEQ. Incomplete CDR3 DNA: TGCGCCAGCAGCCCGACTAGCGGGGGGGCCGGGGAG. Its translation: CASSPTSGGAGE. The full-length CDR3 reads as CASSPTSGGAGELFF.

This clone was picked up many times. The CDR3: CAGRTGEAGELFF. The CDR3 DNA, read in part, is TGTGCCGGTCGGACAGGGGAGGCCGGGGAG. This sequence joins TRBV2 and TRBJ2-2; 9 bases are a match to TRBD1. The CDR3 goes on 3 residues after the read ends, and that part is filled in from the germline J gene. This CDR3 is built from 13 residues. Per germline, CDR1 SNHLY and CDR2 FYNNEI. V lost 11 bases and J lost 6; bases outside the gene matches: 7. The full variable domain, completed using reference TRBV2 and TRBJ2-2, is EPEVTQTPSHQVTQMGQEVILRCVPISNHLYFYWYRQILGQKVEFLVSFYNNEISEKSEIFDDQFSVERPDGSNFTLKIRSTKLEDSAMYFCAGRTGEAGELFFGEGSRLTVL.

This clone has a handful of counts. The sequenced fragment ends 3 residues before the CDR3 boundary, so the rest is inferred from the germline J gene. The chain combines TRBV7-9 with TRBJ1-4; TRBD1 matches at 8 bases. Germline V gene sequence: CDR1 SEHNR, CDR2 FQNEAQ (reference sequence). The CDR3 length is 13 residues. V shed 5 bases, J shed 10 bases, and the junction held 6 bases outside the gene matches. CDR3 bases read: TGTGCCAGCAGCGCGGGACAGGAATTAAAA. Its protein product is CASSAGQELK. The full CDR3 sequence reads CASSAGQELKLFF.

At least ten counts were recorded for this clone. Read coverage stops 3 residues before the CDR3 terminus; the germline J gene supplies the remainder. The rearrangement links TRBV18 to TRBJ1-1; D not resolved. The CDR3 spans 14 residues. V gave up 3 bases and J gave up 4 bases, with 12 bases separating them. Germline CDR1 KGHSH, CDR2 LQKENI. The CDR3 sequence is CASSPVRGGTEAFF. The sequenced part of the CDR3 DNA is TGTGCCAGCTCACCCGTTCGGGGAGGCACTGAA.

The table lists this clone with many counts. The read gets to within 3 residues of the CDR3 end, and the germline J gene fills in the rest. The chain employs TRBV18 and TRBJ2-7, with a weak D call TRBD1 (6 bases). V was clipped by 3 bases and J by 3 bases, with 18 bases between them. Germline V gene sequence: CDR1 KGHSH, CDR2 LQKENI. The CDR3 totals 16 residues. The part of the CDR3 DNA that was read is TGTGCCAGCTCACCTGCTGGGTTGGGGGCAGGCTACGAG. It specifies CASSPAGLGAGYE. The CDR3 as a whole reads CASSPAGLGAGYEQYF.

This clone was seen more than once but under ten times. One end of the junction varies from germline; a read error may be responsible. With the read ending 3 residues before the CDR3 end, the germline J gene is used to fill in that end. V and J are TRBV19 and TRBJ2-3; TRBD2 matches at 7 bases. The germline V gene has CDR1 LNHDA and CDR2 SQIVND (reference sequence). CDR3 length: 12 amino acids. Incomplete CDR3 DNA: TGTGCCAGGAGGGCGGGAGCAGAGACG. Amino acids: CARRAGAET. The CDR3 as a whole reads CARRAGAETQYF.

This clone was picked up many times. The read halts 3 residues ahead of the CDR3 end, with the missing end drawn from the germline J gene. The J gene is TRBJ2-2, the V gene TRBV5-5; 8 nucleotides agree with TRBD2. The CDR3 spans 15 residues. The V segment lost 2 bases and the J segment 6 bases; nucleotides outside the gene matches: 6. Per germline, CDR1 SGHKS and CDR2 YYEKEE (reference sequence). Incomplete CDR3 DNA: TGTGCCAGCAGCTTTGGGACTAGGTTATCCGGGGAG. This sequence encodes CASSFGTRLSGE. In full, the CDR3 reads CASSFGTRLSGELFF.

The sample holds many counts of this clone. The read terminates 3 residues ahead of where the CDR3 ends, so the germline J gene completes it. The chain couples TRBV20-1 to TRBJ2-1, with TRBD2 identical over 7 bases. V lost 5 bases, J lost 3 bases, and 10 bases stayed unmatched. The V gene's germline CDR1 is DFQATT and CDR2 SNEGSKA (reference sequence). This CDR3 is built from 15 residues. CDR3: CSAPTHPGGYNEQFF. The CDR3 bases that were read are TGCAGTGCTCCGACCCACCCGGGGGGCTACAATGAG.

This clone was counted at least ten times. The CDR3 end falls 3 residues outside the read, so it is completed with the germline J gene. The chain is built from TRBV5-6 and TRBJ2-3; D uncertain. The CDR3 totals 12 residues. Germline V gives CDR1 SGHDT, CDR2 YYEEEE. Trimming removed 1 base from V and 4 bases from J, with 4 bases in between. The CDR3 protein is CASSLKADTQYF. The sequenced part of the CDR3 DNA is TGTGCCAGCAGCTTGAAGGCAGATACG.

This clone was counted ten times or more. The read halts 3 residues ahead of the CDR3 end, with the missing end drawn from the germline J gene. The rearrangement joins TRBV20-1 to TRBJ2-1; 10 bases agree with TRBD2. The germline V gene encodes CDR1 DFQATT and CDR2 SNEGSKA (reference sequence). V lost 6 bases, J lost 3 bases, and 11 bases stayed unmatched. This CDR3 is 16 amino acids long. CDR3 DNA (partial): TGCAGTGCCGCCATAGCGGGAGGTCCCAACTACAATGAG. This codes for CSAAIAGGPNYNE. The whole CDR3 sequence reads CSAAIAGGPNYNEQFF.

The sample holds many counts of this clone. CDR3 bases read: TGCAGTGCCATTGCAGGGGGCTCCTACAATGAG. It is translated as CSAIAGGSYNE. The full CDR3 is CSAIAGGSYNEQFF. This sequence joins TRBV20-1 and TRBJ2-1, with 7 bases lining up with TRBD1. The sequence runs out 3 residues before the end of the CDR3; the remainder is reconstructed from the germline J gene. The CDR3 has 14 residues. Germline V lookup: CDR1 DFQATT, CDR2 SNEGSKA (reference sequence). The V segment lost 6 bases and the J segment 0 bases; nucleotides outside the gene matches: 5.

The table lists this clone with many counts. The read ends 3 residues early relative to the CDR3; the germline J gene fills the gap. V and J are TRBV6-2 or TRBV6-3 and TRBJ1-2, with 7 bases that match TRBD1. This CDR3 is 12 amino acids long. Per the germline V gene, CDR1 is MNHEY and CDR2 is SVGEGT. V trimming: 8 bases; J trimming: 2 bases; junction bases outside the gene matches: 2. The CDR3 region is CASEQGNYGYTF. The DNA read from the CDR3 is TGTGCCAGCGAACAGGGGAACTATGGC.